This TCR beta chain was sequenced in a study of human T cells and chemical hapten exposure. CDR1 and CDR2 (germline): SGHNT, YENEEA. The CDR3 length is 14 residues. Trimming removed 1 base from V and 11 bases from J; junction bases left unmatched: 6. This clonotype was seen repeatedly, ten times or more. The antigen remains undetermined. General study results and limits: The study found expanded TCRs formed significantly more large CDR3 similarity clusters than controls.

Each CDR3 protein gets one entry after TCRdb re-called the RACE reads with MiXCR. This table holds roughly 100,000 distinct CDR3 sequences, roughly a tenth found once. Time point denoted: pre-sensitization, week 0. Indicated treatment: therapeutic diphenylcyclopropenone sensitization with weekly scalp DPC. This TCR was recovered from a woman in her thirties or forties with alopecia areata. Some clones in this sample may be carry-over from other donors' samples. The chain carries TRBV11-3 and TRBJ2-2, with 8 bases identical to TRBD1. The material was whole blood, obtained in connection with sensitization to the hapten diphenylcyclopropenone (DPC). CDR3 nucleotide sequence: TGTGCCAGCAGCTTAGGGACAGGGCCCCCAGAGCTGTTTTTT. This sequence encodes CASSLGTGPPELFF.